Following are 23 T cell receptor beta chains from one sample sequenced in a study of T cell responses to AZD1222 COVID-19 vaccine. Sequencing used immunoSEQ multiplex PCR; TCRdb keeps in-frame clones, though not all of them. Of about 130,000 clones listed, about nine tenths are singletons. The sample was peripheral blood, taken 28 days after the second AZD1222 dose. The receptors were gathered from an adult who received the AZD1222 COVID-19 vaccine.

The chain links TRBV7-3 to TRBJ1-1; no clear D gene. The germline gives CDR1 SGHTA, CDR2 FQGTGA. V lost 5 bases and J 4 bases, leaving 11 bases between the germline ends. The CDR3 runs 13 residues. The CDR3 nucleotides read TGTGCCAGCAGCCCCCGGATGGGCACTGAAGCTTTCTTT. It yields the protein CASSPRMGTEAFF.

V and J are TRBV20-1 and TRBJ1-4; no firm D call. Trimming left V 3 bases short and J 5 bases short, with 4 bases between. This CDR3 spans 11 amino acids. Germline CDR1 DFQATT, CDR2 SNEGSKA (reference sequence). DNA of the CDR3: TGCAGTGCTAGGTTGAATGAAAAACTGTTTTTT. Translation: CSARLNEKLFF.

The CDR3 loop reads CASSFVPDKRANYGYTF. CDR3 coding DNA: TGTGCCAGCAGCTTCGTACCTGATAAGAGGGCTAACTATGGCTACACCTTC. The rearrangement links TRBV13 to TRBJ1-2; no clear D gene. The CDR3 is made up of 17 amino acids. Germline V gene lookup returns CDR1 PRHDT and CDR2 FYEKMQ (reference sequence). V was trimmed by 3 bases and J by 0 bases, leaving 17 bases between them.

J is TRBJ1-1 and V is TRBV4-1; possible D gene TRBD1, 6 bases. In germline, CDR1 is MGHRA, CDR2 YSYEKL. Trimming cost V 5 bases and J 6 bases, with 22 bases left between them. The CDR3 is 16 residues long. The CDR3 nucleotides are TGCGCCAGCAGCTTTTACCTGGGACAATCTAGCGCTGAAGCTTTCTTT. Protein sequence: CASSFYLGQSSAEAFF.

The chain combines TRBV27 with TRBJ1-6; D remains unclear. CDR3 length equals 16 residues. Germline CDR1 is MNHEY and CDR2 is SMNVEV (reference sequence). V lost 3 bases and J 4 bases, leaving 13 bases between the germline ends. CDR3 amino acids: CASSLRVRDYNSPLHF. The CDR3 DNA sequence: TGTGCCAGCAGTTTGAGAGTTCGAGATTATAATTCACCCCTCCACTTT.

The chain employs TRBV7-2 and TRBJ2-7; D is unresolved. Germline loops: CDR1 SGHTA, CDR2 FQGNSA. This CDR3 is 14 amino acids long. Trimming removed 4 bases at V and 0 bases at J, with 10 bases between. Written as DNA, the CDR3 is TGTGCCAGCAGCTCCCGAAGGAGCTCCTACGAGCAGTACTTC. Amino acid sequence: CASSSRRSSYEQYF.

The rearrangement uses TRBV19 and TRBJ2-5, with D tentatively TRBD2 (5 bases). V lost 1 base and J 5 bases, leaving 11 bases between the germline ends. The CDR3 contains 14 residues. Germline V gives CDR1 LNHDA, CDR2 SQIVND (reference sequence). The CDR3 loop reads CASSIVGRRETQYF. The CDR3 bases are TGTGCCAGTAGTATAGTTGGGAGAAGGGAGACCCAGTACTTC.

This sequence joins TRBV9 and TRBJ2-1, with 7 nucleotides matching TRBD2. The V and J ends lost 1 base and 6 bases, in that order; junction bases with no gene match: 7. This CDR3 contains 15 residues. Germline CDR1 SGDLS, CDR2 YYNGEE. The CDR3 coding sequence is TGTGCCAGCAGCGTAAGTGCGGGAGCCCCCAATGAGCAGTTCTTC. Translated, it gives CASSVSAGAPNEQFF.

This clone was counted once. The gene calls are TRBV4-2 and TRBJ2-6, with D possibly called TRBD1 or TRBD2 (5 bases each). V was shortened by 4 bases and J by 0 bases, with 10 bases between the two germline ends. CDR3 length: 16 residues. Germline CDR1 reads LGHNA; CDR2 reads YNFKEQ. This chain's CDR3 is CASSRDRYSGANVLTF. The CDR3 DNA reads as TGTGCCAGCAGCCGGGACCGCTACTCTGGGGCCAACGTCCTGACTTTC.

This rearrangement joins TRBV2 to TRBJ1-5; tentative D call: TRBD1 (5 bases). Trimming pared 5 bases from V and 3 bases from J, leaving 17 bases between. Per germline, CDR1 SNHLY and CDR2 FYNNEI. This CDR3 spans 16 amino acids. CDR3 in DNA: TGTGCCAGCAGTCCCCGGGGGGAAGGCTACAATCAGCCCCAGCATTTT. Residues: CASSPRGEGYNQPQHF.

V usage is TRBV5-1 and J usage is TRBJ1-2; D call uncertain. The germline V gene has CDR1 SGHRS and CDR2 YFSETQ. This CDR3 is 12 amino acids long. Trimming stripped 0 bases from V and 8 bases from J, with 8 bases between. The chain's CDR3 is CASSLDGEGYTF. CDR3 coding DNA: TGCGCCAGCAGCTTGGACGGGGAAGGCTACACCTTC.

This clone was seen only once. V is TRBV5-1 and J is TRBJ1-2; weak D call: TRBD1 (6 bases). Germline loops: CDR1 SGHRS, CDR2 YFSETQ. The CDR3 extends over 13 amino acids. V lost 2 bases to trimming and J lost 6 bases, with 11 bases between them. CDR3 sequence (DNA): TGCGCCAGCAGCTTATCAGGGGACCATGGCTACACCTTC. Translated: CASSLSGDHGYTF.

The chain uses TRBV28 and TRBJ2-5, with 12 bases aligning to TRBD2. This CDR3 has 16 residues. V trimming: 5 bases; J trimming: 4 bases; junction bases outside the gene matches: 8. The V gene's germline CDR1 is MDHEN and CDR2 SYDVKM. The CDR3 DNA sequence: TGTGCCAGCAGTACCGGACTAGCGGGAATCGGAGAGACCCAGTACTTC. Amino acids: CASSTGLAGIGETQYF. The variable domain in full, completed from reference TRBV28 and TRBJ2-5, reads DVKVTQSSRYLVKRTGEKVFLECVQDMDHENMFWYRQDPGLGLRLIYFSYDVKMKEKGDIPEGYSVSREKKERFSLILESASTNQTSMYLCASSTGLAGIGETQYFGPGTRLLVL.

The J gene is TRBJ1-4, the V gene TRBV10-3; possibly TRBD1 for D (5 bases). The germline gives CDR1 ENHRY, CDR2 SYGVKD. The CDR3 has 12 residues. Trimming stripped 4 bases from V and 8 bases from J, with 8 bases between. For the CDR3, the DNA is TGTGCCATCAGTGCTGGGGGGGAAAAACTGTTTTTT. Protein: CAISAGGEKLFF.

The CDR3 coding sequence is TGTGCCTGGAGTTACAGGGACCACTATAATTCACCCCTCCACTTT. Translated, it gives CAWSYRDHYNSPLHF. This chain connects TRBV30 to TRBJ1-6; D is possibly TRBD1 (6 bases). The CDR3 runs to 15 residues. The germline gives CDR1 GTSNPN, CDR2 SVGIG (reference sequence). Trimming shortened V by 2 bases and J by 3 bases, and 11 bases separated the two germline ends.

The J gene is TRBJ1-2, the V gene TRBV27; D is perhaps TRBD1 (5 bases). From germline, CDR1 is MNHEY and CDR2 SMNVEV (reference sequence). This CDR3 spans 15 amino acids. The V gene lost 4 bases and the J gene lost 0 bases, with 12 bases spanning the gap. This CDR3 reads CASSSLGRANYGYTF. CDR3 coding DNA: TGTGCCAGCAGTTCCCTGGGCAGGGCTAACTATGGCTACACCTTC.

This clone was counted once. The V gene is TRBV28, the J gene TRBJ1-1; D is possibly TRBD1 (5 bases). CDR3 length: 13 amino acids. V was clipped by 4 bases and J by 7 bases, with 13 bases between them. Germline CDR1 reads MDHEN; CDR2 reads SYDVKM. The CDR3 sequence is CASSSRQPDEAFF. Here the CDR3 DNA reads TGTGCCAGCAGTTCGCGACAGCCAGATGAAGCTTTCTTT.

The count of this clone is one. This rearrangement joins TRBV29-1 to TRBJ2-1; no clear D gene. V lost 3 bases to trimming and J lost 9 bases, with 12 bases between them. The CDR3 covers 12 residues. The V gene's germline CDR1 is SQVTM and CDR2 ANQGSEA. CDR3 sequence (DNA): TGCAGCGTTGAGGTTGTGGCCGGTGAGCAGTTCTTC. Translating it yields CSVEVVAGEQFF.

The J gene is TRBJ1-1, the V gene TRBV2; 9 positions agree with TRBD1. This CDR3 is 12 amino acids long. Per the germline V gene, CDR1 is SNHLY and CDR2 is FYNNEI. J was trimmed by 1 base and V by 11 bases; bases with no gene match: 2. CDR3: CAWDRENTEAFF. The CDR3 region has the DNA TGTGCCTGGGACAGGGAGAACACTGAAGCTTTCTTT.

The chain combines TRBV28 with TRBJ1-4, with D maybe TRBD1 (5 bases). Germline V gene data show CDR1 as MDHEN and CDR2 as SYDVKM. V lost 3 bases, J lost 11 bases, and 16 bases lay in between. The CDR3 is 14 residues long. CDR3 sequence: CASSFQGLRGKLFF. CDR3 nucleotides: TGTGCCAGCAGTTTTCAGGGACTCCGCGGGAAACTGTTTTTT.

This chain connects TRBV28 to TRBJ2-1; 10 bases are shared with TRBD2. The CDR3 length is 15 residues. Germline V gene data show CDR1 as MDHEN and CDR2 as SYDVKM. The CDR3 here is CATMTSGSFYNEQFF. The CDR3 coding sequence is TGTGCTACCATGACTAGCGGGTCGTTCTACAATGAGCAGTTCTTC.

The gene calls are TRBV11-2 and TRBJ1-6; D is unclear. Germline CDR1 SGHAT, CDR2 FQNNGV. The CDR3 totals 15 residues. Trimming shortened V by 4 bases and J by 0 bases, and 7 bases separated the two germline ends. Here the CDR3 reads CASSSEPSYNSPLHF. The CDR3 DNA reads TGTGCCAGCAGCTCAGAGCCCTCCTATAATTCACCCCTCCACTTT.

This chain links TRBV7-9 with TRBJ1-4, with no clear D. With 0 bases removed from V and 7 bases from J, the gap between germline ends came to 9 bases. CDR3 length: 14 amino acids. CDR1 and CDR2 from the germline V gene are SEHNR and FQNEAQ (reference sequence). Here the CDR3 reads CASSLASGSEKLFF. The CDR3 DNA reads TGTGCCAGCAGCTTAGCGAGCGGGTCTGAAAAACTGTTTTTT.